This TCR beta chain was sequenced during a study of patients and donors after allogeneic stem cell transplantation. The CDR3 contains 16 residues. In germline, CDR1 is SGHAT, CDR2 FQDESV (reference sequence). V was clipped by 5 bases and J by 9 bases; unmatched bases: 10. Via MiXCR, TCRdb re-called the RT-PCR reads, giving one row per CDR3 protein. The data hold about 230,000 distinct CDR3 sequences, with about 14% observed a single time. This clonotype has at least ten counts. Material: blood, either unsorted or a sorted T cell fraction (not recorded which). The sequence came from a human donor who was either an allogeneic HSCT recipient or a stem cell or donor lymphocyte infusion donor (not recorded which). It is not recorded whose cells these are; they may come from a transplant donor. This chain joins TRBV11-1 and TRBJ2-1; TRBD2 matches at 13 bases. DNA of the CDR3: TGTGCCAGCAGCGCCCGGACTAGCGGGAGACAGGGTGAGCAGTTCTTC. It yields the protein CASSARTSGRQGEQFF.